This TCR beta chain is drawn from a study of T cell responses to AZD1222 COVID-19 vaccine. Generated by immunoSEQ multiplex PCR, the TCRdb table keeps only in-frame clones and is missing some. Here the sample spans about 140,000 clones, more than 85% being singletons. V was clipped by 3 bases and J by 4 bases, with 12 bases between them. The V gene's germline CDR1 is MNHNS and CDR2 SASEGT. The CDR3 has 14 residues. Points from the study as a whole: The number of AZD1222 recipients seropositive at baseline was only 6 or 7.

This clone was recorded only once. The target antigen is unknown. The chain carries TRBV6-1 and TRBJ1-2, with a tentative D call TRBD1 (5 bases). The source of this sequence is an adult in good health. The material sequenced was peripheral blood, taken on day 0 of MenACWY control vaccination. CDR3 sequence: CASSEGGIGYGYTF. The CDR3 DNA sequence: TGTGCCAGCAGTGAGGGGGGGATTGGCTATGGCTACACCTTC.